Sequencing of this T cell receptor (beta chain) was carried out in a study of T cells after posttransplantation cyclophosphamide. Broader study findings: Recipient CMV seropositivity and CMV reactivation strongly tracked TRB clonality.

Methotrexate plus calcineurin inhibitor accompanied controls' myeloablative marrow transplants; sampling was 1 year later. CDR3 size: 16 residues. Trimming took 2 bases from V and 9 from J; bases not matched to a gene: 12. Germline CDR1 SGDLS, CDR2 YYNGEE. To note about this clone: Its antigen is unknown.

Libraries were prepared by immunoSEQ multiplex PCR; TCRdb keeps only in-frame clonotypes and omits some of them. The sample carries roughly 19,000 clones, approximately 92% recorded once. The sequenced sample was PBMCs, obtained about 350 days after allogeneic stem cell transplant with calcineurin inhibitor and methotrexate. The chain links TRBV9 to TRBJ2-1, with 9 nucleotides matching TRBD2. This TCR was sampled from a female patient in her 30s who received an allogeneic stem cell transplant from an unrelated donor, was CMV-positive, and had acute and chronic GVHD. The graft donor may have given rise to some T cells. The CDR3 region is CASSVPLGVAGAEQFF. CDR3 DNA sequence: TGTGCCAGCAGCGTCCCCTTGGGGGTAGCGGGAGCTGAGCAGTTCTTC.